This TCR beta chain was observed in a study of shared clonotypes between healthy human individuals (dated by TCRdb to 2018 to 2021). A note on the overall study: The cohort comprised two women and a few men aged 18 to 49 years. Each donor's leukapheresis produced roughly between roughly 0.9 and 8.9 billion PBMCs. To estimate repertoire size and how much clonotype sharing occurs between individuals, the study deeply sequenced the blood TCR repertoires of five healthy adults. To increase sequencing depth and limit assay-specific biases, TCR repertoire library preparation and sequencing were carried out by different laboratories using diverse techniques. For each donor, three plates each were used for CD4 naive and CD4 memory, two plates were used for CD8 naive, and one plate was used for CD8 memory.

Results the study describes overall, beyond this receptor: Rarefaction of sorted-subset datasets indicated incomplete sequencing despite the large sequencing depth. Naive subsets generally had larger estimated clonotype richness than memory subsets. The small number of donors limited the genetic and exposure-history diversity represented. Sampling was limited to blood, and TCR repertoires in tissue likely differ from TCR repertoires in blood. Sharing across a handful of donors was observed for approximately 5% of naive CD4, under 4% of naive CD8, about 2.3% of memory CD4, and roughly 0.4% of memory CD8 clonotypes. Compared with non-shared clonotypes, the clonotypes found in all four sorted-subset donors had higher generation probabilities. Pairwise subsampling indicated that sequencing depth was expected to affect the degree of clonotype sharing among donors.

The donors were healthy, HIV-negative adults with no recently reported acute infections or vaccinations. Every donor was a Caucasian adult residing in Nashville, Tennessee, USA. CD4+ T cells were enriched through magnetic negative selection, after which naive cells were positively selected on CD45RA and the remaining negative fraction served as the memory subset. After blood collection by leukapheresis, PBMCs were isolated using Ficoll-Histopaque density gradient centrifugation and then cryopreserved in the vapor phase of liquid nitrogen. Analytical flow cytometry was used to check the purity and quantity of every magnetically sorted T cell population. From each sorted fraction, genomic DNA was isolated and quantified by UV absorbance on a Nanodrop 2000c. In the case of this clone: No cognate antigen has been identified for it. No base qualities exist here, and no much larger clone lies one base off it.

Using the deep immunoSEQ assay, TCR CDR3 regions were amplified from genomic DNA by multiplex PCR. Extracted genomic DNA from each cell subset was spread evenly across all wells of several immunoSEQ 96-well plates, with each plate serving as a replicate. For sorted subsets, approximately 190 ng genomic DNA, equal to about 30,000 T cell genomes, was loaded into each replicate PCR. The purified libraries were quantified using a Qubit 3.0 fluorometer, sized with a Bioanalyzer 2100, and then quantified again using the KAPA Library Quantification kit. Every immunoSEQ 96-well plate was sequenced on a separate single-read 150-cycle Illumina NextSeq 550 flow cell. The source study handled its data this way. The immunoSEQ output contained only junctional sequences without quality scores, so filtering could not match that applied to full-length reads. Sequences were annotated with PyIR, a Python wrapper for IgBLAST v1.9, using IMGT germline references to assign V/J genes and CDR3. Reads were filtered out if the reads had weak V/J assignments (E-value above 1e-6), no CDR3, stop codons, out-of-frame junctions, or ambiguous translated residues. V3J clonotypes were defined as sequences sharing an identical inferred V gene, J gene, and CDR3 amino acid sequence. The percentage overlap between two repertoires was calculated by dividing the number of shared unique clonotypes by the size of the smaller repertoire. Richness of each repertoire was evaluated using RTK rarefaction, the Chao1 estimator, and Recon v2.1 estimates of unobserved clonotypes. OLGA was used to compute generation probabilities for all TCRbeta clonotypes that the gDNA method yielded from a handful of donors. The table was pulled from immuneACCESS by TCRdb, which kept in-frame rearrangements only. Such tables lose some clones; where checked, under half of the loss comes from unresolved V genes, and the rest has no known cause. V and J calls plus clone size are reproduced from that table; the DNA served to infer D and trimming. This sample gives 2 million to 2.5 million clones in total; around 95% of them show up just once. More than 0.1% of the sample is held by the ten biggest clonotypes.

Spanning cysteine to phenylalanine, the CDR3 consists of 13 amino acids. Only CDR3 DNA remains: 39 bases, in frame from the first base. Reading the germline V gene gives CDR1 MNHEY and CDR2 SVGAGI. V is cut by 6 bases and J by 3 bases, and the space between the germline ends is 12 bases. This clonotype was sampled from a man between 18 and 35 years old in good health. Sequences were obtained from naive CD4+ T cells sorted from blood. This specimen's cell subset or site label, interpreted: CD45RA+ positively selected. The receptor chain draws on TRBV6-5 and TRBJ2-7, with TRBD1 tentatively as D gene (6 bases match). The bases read TGTGCCAGCAGCCAAACAGGGTTCTACGAGCAGTACTTC. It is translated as CASSQTGFYEQYF.